These 13 T cell receptor beta chains came from one sample sequenced in a study of blood T cell repertoires in COVID-19 (dated by TCRdb to the early 2020s). Receptor amplification or capture employed the immunoSEQ multiplex PCR assay. The table comes from immuneACCESS by way of TCRdb, which keeps in-frame sequences with V and J called. Part of the clones is missing from these tables; in studies checked, under half for an unresolved V gene and the rest for unknown reasons. The table for this sample lists 150,000 or so clones; 70% to 85% of them were counted only once. Of the sample, roughly 1.1% falls within the top ten clones. Material for sequencing was peripheral blood. These TCRs come from a man aged 55 to 70 who had recovered from COVID-19.

About this clone: The junction shows a germline mismatch at one end, possibly a read error. The chain is built from TRBV18 and TRBJ1-1, with TRBD1 matching over 9 bases. CDR1 and CDR2 (germline): KGHSH, LQKENI. The CDR3 length is 16 residues. CDR3 protein: CASSPSWDRAGTESFF. The DNA for the CDR3 is TGTGCCAGCTCACCATCATGGGACAGGGCAGGCACTGAATCTTTCTTT.

V is TRBV7-2 and J is TRBJ2-7; 10 bases agree with TRBD2. Losses at the gene ends were 5 bases for V and 7 bases for J; bases not matched to a gene: 11. The CDR3 runs 15 residues. CDR1 and CDR2 from the germline V gene are SGHTA and FQGNSA. In DNA form, the CDR3 reads TGTGCCAGCAGCCTAGAAGCGGGGGGGTATAGTGAGCAGTACTTC. It yields the protein CASSLEAGGYSEQYF.

This clone was detected only once. V gene TRBV7-2 combines with J gene TRBJ2-3; D remains ambiguous. This CDR3 is 14 amino acids long. The germline V and J ends were trimmed by 5 bases and 0 bases, with 9 bases remaining between them. The germline gives CDR1 SGHTA, CDR2 FQGNSA. The CDR3 coding sequence is TGTGCCAGCAGCCCCCTGAGTAGCACAGATACGCAGTATTTT. Its protein is CASSPLSSTDTQYF.

The chain couples TRBV19 to TRBJ1-4; D gene uncertain. Per germline, CDR1 LNHDA and CDR2 SQIVND (reference sequence). This CDR3 has 14 residues. V lost 5 bases, J lost 7 bases, and 14 bases lay in between. CDR3 sequence reads: CASSERTVSEKLFF. CDR3 nucleotides: TGTGCCAGTAGTGAGCGGACCGTGAGTGAAAAACTGTTTTTT.

V is TRBV5-5 and J is TRBJ1-4; 7 bases match TRBD1. V was pared by 2 bases and J by 5 bases, with 6 bases of the junction left unmatched. This CDR3 is built from 15 residues. CDR1 and CDR2 (germline): SGHKS, YYEKEE (reference sequence). CDR3 DNA: TGTGCCAGCAGCTTCCCCGGGACAGCGAATGAAAAACTGTTTTTT. This sequence encodes CASSFPGTANEKLFF.

CDR3 in DNA: TGCGCCAGCAGCGAAAGGACAGGGGGCTACAGTGGGGCCAACGTCCTGACTTTC. Translating gives CASSERTGGYSGANVLTF. This chain joins TRBV5-1 and TRBJ2-6; the match to TRBD1 covers 11 bases. The length of the CDR3 is 18 residues. The J segment lost 3 bases and the V segment lost 4 bases, leaving 9 bases of the junction unmatched. Germline V gene sequence: CDR1 SGHRS, CDR2 YFSETQ.

This sequence joins TRBV23-1 and TRBJ1-4; D is ambiguous. TRBV23-1 is an ORF for which the function is uncertain. The CDR3 has 13 amino acids. V lost 2 bases to trimming and J lost 12 bases, with 13 bases between them. In DNA form, the CDR3 reads TGCGCCAGCAGTCAAATGAGCCCGCTGGAACTGTTTTTT. It is translated as CASSQMSPLELFF.

This chain links TRBV7-2 with TRBJ1-1; D gene uncertain. The CDR3 has 13 amino acids. Germline lookup yields CDR1 SGHTA and CDR2 FQGNSA. Trimming took 5 bases from V and 1 from J, leaving 8 bases between them. The CDR3 loop reads CASSESRNTEAFF. Written as DNA, the CDR3 is TGTGCCAGCAGCGAAAGTAGGAACACTGAAGCTTTCTTT.

The chain carries TRBV19 and TRBJ2-7, with 8 bases that match TRBD2. The CDR3 totals 16 residues. CDR1 is LNHDA, CDR2 SQIVND, per germline (reference sequence). Unmatched junction bases numbered 9, after V lost 4 bases and J lost 1 base. The CDR3 loop is CASSTLRGGLSYEQYF. Here the CDR3 DNA reads TGTGCCAGTAGTACTTTACGGGGGGGACTGTCCTACGAGCAGTACTTC. The full variable domain, completed using reference TRBV19 and TRBJ2-7, is DGGITQSPKYLFRKEGQNVTLSCEQNLNHDAMYWYRQDPGQGLRLIYYSQIVNDFQKGDIAEGYSVSREKKESFPLTVTSAQKNPTAFYLCASSTLRGGLSYEQYFGPGTRLTVT.

This chain links TRBV3-1 (or the pseudogene TRBV3-2) with TRBJ1-1; a possible D gene is TRBD1 (5 bases). The CDR3 loop spans 13 amino acids. The V and J ends lost 7 bases and 5 bases respectively, with 14 bases between them. The germline gives CDR1 LGHDT, CDR2 YNNKEL (reference sequence). CDR3 sequence (DNA): TGTGCCAGCACCCTCCTGGGGGGAACTGAAGCTTTCTTT. This gives the protein CASTLLGGTEAFF.

V gene TRBV19 combines with J gene TRBJ2-3, with D perhaps TRBD1 (6 bases). V was trimmed by 6 bases and J by 0 bases, leaving 16 bases between them. This CDR3 has 16 residues. The germline V gene has CDR1 LNHDA and CDR2 SQIVND (reference sequence). The CDR3 reads CASRGAIRTSTDTQYF. In DNA, the CDR3 is TGTGCCAGTAGGGGGGCAATTCGAACTAGCACAGATACGCAGTATTTT. The whole variable domain, filled in from reference TRBV19 and TRBJ2-3, reads DGGITQSPKYLFRKEGQNVTLSCEQNLNHDAMYWYRQDPGQGLRLIYYSQIVNDFQKGDIAEGYSVSREKKESFPLTVTSAQKNPTAFYLCASRGAIRTSTDTQYFGPGTRLTVL.

The chain carries TRBV2 and TRBJ1-4; D is uncertain. Germline CDR1 and CDR2: SNHLY and FYNNEI. The germline V and J ends were trimmed by 6 bases and 5 bases, with 16 bases remaining between them. The CDR3 extends over 15 amino acids. The CDR3 is CASSPRLATNEKLFF. The DNA of the CDR3 is TGTGCCAGCAGCCCGAGGTTGGCGACGAATGAAAAACTGTTTTTT.

This chain links TRBV19 with TRBJ1-5; unclear D gene. V was pared by 0 bases and J by 13 bases, with 22 bases between. The germline CDR1 and CDR2 sequences are LNHDA and SQIVND (reference sequence). This CDR3 has 16 amino acids. The CDR3 region is CASSIDSVGLRMLQHF. CDR3 DNA sequence: TGTGCCAGTAGTATAGATTCAGTTGGACTCCGGATGCTGCAGCATTTT. Combining the CDR3 with reference TRBV19 and TRBJ1-5 gives the whole variable domain DGGITQSPKYLFRKEGQNVTLSCEQNLNHDAMYWYRQDPGQGLRLIYYSQIVNDFQKGDIAEGYSVSREKKESFPLTVTSAQKNPTAFYLCASSIDSVGLRMLQHFGDGTRLSIL.